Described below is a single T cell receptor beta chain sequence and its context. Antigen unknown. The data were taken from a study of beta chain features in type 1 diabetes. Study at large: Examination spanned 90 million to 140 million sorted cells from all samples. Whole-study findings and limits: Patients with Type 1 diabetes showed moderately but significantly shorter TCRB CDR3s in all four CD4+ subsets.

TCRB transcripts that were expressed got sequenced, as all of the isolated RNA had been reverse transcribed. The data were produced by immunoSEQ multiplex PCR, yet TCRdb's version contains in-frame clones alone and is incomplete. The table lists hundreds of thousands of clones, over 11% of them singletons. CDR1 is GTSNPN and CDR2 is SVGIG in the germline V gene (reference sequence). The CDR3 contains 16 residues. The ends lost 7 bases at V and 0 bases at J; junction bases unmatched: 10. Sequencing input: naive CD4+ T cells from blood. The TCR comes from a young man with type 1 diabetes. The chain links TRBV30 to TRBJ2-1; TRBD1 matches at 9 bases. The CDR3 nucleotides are TGTGCCTCGAACAGGGGGCTCTTGAGCTCCTACAATGAGCAGTTCTTC. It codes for CASNRGLLSSYNEQFF.